This is a list of T cell receptor beta chains from one sample in a study of cytomegalovirus exposure and HLA in healthy donors. Profiling relied on immunoSEQ multiplex PCR, and the TCRdb table lists in-frame clones only, not all of them. Here the sample spans 150,000 to 200,000 clones, around four fifths being singletons. Sequencing was done on a sample of PBMCs. The receptors here all came from a woman younger than 45 in good health and CMV-seropositive. Each CDR3 is given without its conserved first and last residue.

TRBJ1-1 | TRBV6-5 | 11 | ASSQGDLGEAF
TRBJ1-2 | TRBV5-8 | 12 | ASSLGGSRYGYT
TRBJ2-1 | TRBV28 | 12 | ASSLWKGPNEQF
TRBJ1-1 | TRBV4-3 | 13 | ASSQGFIGNTEAF
TRBJ2-7 | TRBV28 | 16 | ASSDMGGLAGDSYEQY
TRBJ2-7 | TRBV28 | 14 | ASSLVAGLSSYEQY
TRBJ1-5 | TRBV28 | 14 | ASSSTGLGSNQPQH
TRBJ2-3 | TRBV6-5 | 13 | ASTRSGRGTDTQY
TRBJ1-2 | TRBV11-2 | 16 | ASSSPTPTGQANYGYT
TRBJ1-1 | TRBV5-1 | 10 | ASRTSGIEAF
TRBJ1-3 | TRBV30 | 15 | AWSPGTATFSGNTIY
TRBJ1-1 | TRBV19 | 9 | ASRQELRAF
TRBJ1-1 | TRBV5-1 | 13 | ASSLDGLSDTEAF
TRBJ2-5 | TRBV4-2 | 16 | ASSQDPDPGLGQETQY
TRBJ2-7 | TRBV18 | 12 | ASSRDRDDYEQY
TRBJ2-7 | TRBV6-5 | 12 | ASSYTEGAYEQY
TRBJ1-1 | TRBV28 | 13 | ASSSSGTGGTEAF
TRBJ2-7 | TRBV11-3 | 11 | ASSLIHSYEQY
TRBJ1-1 | TRBV4-1 | 16 | ASSLSRRGQGMNTEAF
TRBJ1-1 | TRBV5-1 | 11 | ASSPRGPGEAF
TRBJ2-1 | TRBV2 | 13 | ASRLAGGPGNEQF
TRBJ1-4 | TRBV6-1 | 10 | ASSEVARGLF
TRBJ2-5 | TRBV7-7 | 13 | ASSLVGQGGETQY